The rows below give T cell receptor beta chains drawn from one sample of a study of blood T cell repertoires in COVID-19. Some clones are missing from TCRdb's copy, which holds only in-frame ones; the method was immunoSEQ multiplex PCR. The sample records around 230,000 clones, 86% being singletons. The sequencing input was peripheral blood. These receptors came from a man aged 50-60 years with COVID-19, enrolled during active disease. Each CDR3 is given with its conserved first and last residue. The order of the fields is CDR3 DNA, CDR3 protein, clone size, V gene, J gene, D gene. The D gene is left open where the match is weak. Clone size, where shown, is once, few, many, or a class for clones that have expanded.

TGCGCCAGCAGCTTGGGTTCTTTAGTATCCTACAATGAGCAGTTCTTC	CASSLGSLVSYNEQFF	few	TRBV5-1	TRBJ2-1	NA
TGTGCCAGCAGCTCACAGGGGCCGGGGACACCTTACACTGAAGCTTTCTTT	CASSSQGPGTPYTEAFF	once	TRBV7-3	TRBJ1-1	TRBD1
TGTGCCATCAGTGAGGCTGCGGACTCCTACAATGAGCAGTTCTTC	CAISEAADSYNEQFF	few	TRBV10-3	TRBJ2-1	NA
TGCGCCAGCAGCCGTATGACTAGCGGGAGTTCCTACGAGCAGTACTTC	CASSRMTSGSSYEQYF	NA	TRBV5-1	TRBJ2-7	TRBD2
TGTGCCAGCAGTGAAATAGGGGGAACTCCCCTCCTCGAGCAGTACTTC	CASSEIGGTPLLEQYF	NA	TRBV6-1	TRBJ2-7	NA
TGTGCCAGCAGCCCCCGGGACAGTCATCCCGGGGAGCTGTTTTTT	CASSPRDSHPGELFF	NA	TRBV11-3	TRBJ2-2	TRBD1
TGTGCCAGCAGCCTCCGTGGGGTTGGGGCGGGCTACACCTTC	CASSLRGVGAGYTF	NA	TRBV3-1/TRBV3-2	TRBJ1-2	NA
TGTGCCAGCAGCACGGTTGGTCGCTCCTACGAGCAGTACTTC	CASSTVGRSYEQYF	NA	TRBV5-5	TRBJ2-7	NA
TGCGCCAGCAGTCCGGGAGGGGGGAACACCGGGGAGCTGTTTTTT	CASSPGGGNTGELFF	NA	TRBV5-1	TRBJ2-2	TRBD2
TGCGCCAGCAGCCGGGGGACAGGGGCGGGAGAGACCCAGTACTTC	CASSRGTGAGETQYF	NA	TRBV5-1	TRBJ2-5	TRBD1
TGTGCCACCAGTGATTTGCGGTCCAGGACAGGGCGCAATGAGCAGTTCTTC	CATSDLRSRTGRNEQFF	NA	TRBV24-1	TRBJ2-1	TRBD1
TGTGCCAGCGGATCTGGCAGGGGGTTTACTGAAGCTTTCTTT	CASGSGRGFTEAFF	NA	TRBV19	TRBJ1-1	TRBD1
TGCAGCGTTGGTGGACTAGCGGGAGACGAGCAGTTCTTC	CSVGGLAGDEQFF	NA	TRBV29-1	TRBJ2-1	TRBD2